The 6 T cell receptor beta chains below were found in one sample sequenced in a study. One entry per CDR3 protein, called by TCRdb with MiXCR from the 5' RACE reads. The table includes 50,000 to 65,000 distinct CDR3 sequences, roughly 30% detected once. The sequenced material came from tumor-infiltrating memory CD4+ T cells sorted from the breast tumor. The subset here: memory CD4+ T cells, CD4+CD45RO+CD25-. The receptors were sampled from a female donor with breast cancer.

The chain employs TRBV5-1 and TRBJ1-1, with D unresolved. V gave up 0 bases and J gave up 0 bases, with 9 bases separating them. The CDR3 sequence is 15 residues long. Germline CDR1 reads SGHRS; CDR2 reads YFSETQ. The CDR3: CASSLAGSLNTEAFF. DNA for the CDR3: TGCGCCAGCAGCTTGGCCGGCAGCTTGAACACTGAAGCTTTCTTT.

The chain combines TRBV7-9 with TRBJ2-7; 10 bases align to TRBD2. This CDR3 has 15 amino acids. The germline gives CDR1 SEHNR, CDR2 FQNEAQ (reference sequence). The V and J ends lost 4 bases and 6 bases, in that order; junction bases with no gene match: 9. The CDR3 sequence is CASSSGTSAGREQYF. The CDR3 region has the DNA TGTGCCAGCAGCTCCGGGACTAGCGCAGGACGCGAGCAGTACTTC. Using reference TRBV7-9 and TRBJ2-7 for the parts outside the CDR3, the full variable domain is DTGVSQNPRHKITKRGQNVTFRCDPISEHNRLYWYRQTLGQGPEFLTYFQNEAQLEKSRLLSDRFSAERPKGSFSTLEIQRTEQGDSAMYLCASSSGTSAGREQYFGPGTRLTVT.

Written as DNA, the CDR3 is TGTGCCAGCAGTGTGCAAGAGACCCAGTACTTC. Residues: CASSVQETQYF. The chain employs TRBV12-3 or TRBV12-4 and TRBJ2-5, with no clear D. CDR3 length: 11 amino acids. Trimming took 5 bases from V and 2 from J, leaving 3 bases between them.

The chain employs TRBV10-3 and TRBJ2-2; D is ambiguous. Germline V CDR1 and CDR2: ENHRY, SYGVKD. The CDR3 consists of 14 residues. V lost 9 bases and J lost 3, with 14 bases in between. The CDR3 is CAMQETRDTGELFF. The CDR3 DNA sequence: TGTGCCATGCAGGAGACTCGCGACACCGGGGAGCTGTTTTTT.

This chain joins TRBV5-1 and TRBJ1-6, with a weak D call TRBD1 (5 bases). Trimming took off 0 bases at V and 9 bases at J, with 13 bases between the two ends. The CDR3 is 15 amino acids. Per the germline V gene, CDR1 is SGHRS and CDR2 is YFSETQ. CDR3 protein: CASSLAGQGVSPLHF. The CDR3 nucleotides are TGCGCCAGCAGCTTGGCCGGCCAGGGTGTTTCACCCCTCCACTTT.

This clonotype was picked up a small number of times. The rearrangement uses TRBV7-2 and TRBJ2-4; no definite D call. Germline V CDR1 and CDR2: SGHTA, FQGNSA. The CDR3 is 17 amino acids. V lost 1 base to trimming and J lost 1 base, with 14 bases between them. CDR3 nucleotides: TGTGCCAGCAGCTTAGTATTCCAGCTCGAGGCCAAAAACATTCAGTACTTC. As protein: CASSLVFQLEAKNIQYF. The full variable domain, with the rest looked up from reference TRBV7-2 and TRBJ2-4, is GAGVSQSPSNKVTEKGKDVELRCDPISGHTALYWYRQSLGQGLEFLIYFQGNSAPDKSGLPSDRFSAERTGGSVSTLTIQRTQQEDSAVYLCASSLVFQLEAKNIQYFGAGTRLSVL.